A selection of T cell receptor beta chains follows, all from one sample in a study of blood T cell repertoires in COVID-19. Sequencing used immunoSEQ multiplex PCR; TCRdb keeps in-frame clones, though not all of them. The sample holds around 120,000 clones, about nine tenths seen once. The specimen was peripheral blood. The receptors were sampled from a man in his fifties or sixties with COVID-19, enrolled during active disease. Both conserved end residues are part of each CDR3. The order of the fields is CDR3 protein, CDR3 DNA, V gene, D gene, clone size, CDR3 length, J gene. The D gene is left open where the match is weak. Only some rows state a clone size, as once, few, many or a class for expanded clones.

cdr3_aa: CASSVGGGYTDTQYF
cdr3_nt: TGTGCCAGCAGCGTAGGAGGGGGCTACACAGATACGCAGTATTTT
v_call: TRBV9
d_call: TRBD1
clone_size: .
cdr3_length: 15
j_call: TRBJ2-3

cdr3_aa: CASSLDIRGSEQFF
cdr3_nt: TGTGCTAGCAGCTTAGACATTAGGGGTAGTGAGCAGTTCTTC
v_call: TRBV7-7
d_call: .
clone_size: .
cdr3_length: 14
j_call: TRBJ2-1

cdr3_aa: CASSPQTGSDSPLHF
cdr3_nt: TGTGCCAGCTCACCCCAGACAGGGTCGGATTCACCCCTCCACTTT
v_call: TRBV18
d_call: TRBD1
clone_size: .
cdr3_length: 15
j_call: TRBJ1-6

cdr3_aa: CASSESLGGGEETQYF
cdr3_nt: TGCGCCAGCAGTGAGTCGTTGGGGGGAGGTGAAGAGACCCAGTACTTC
v_call: TRBV10-2
d_call: .
clone_size: .
cdr3_length: 16
j_call: TRBJ2-5

cdr3_aa: CASSSGQLSNQPQHF
cdr3_nt: TGCGCCAGCAGCTCGGGACAGCTTAGCAATCAGCCCCAGCATTTT
v_call: TRBV4-1
d_call: TRBD1
clone_size: .
cdr3_length: 15
j_call: TRBJ1-5

cdr3_aa: CASSSDSSGRGYNEQFF
cdr3_nt: TGTGCCAGCAGTTCGGACTCTAGCGGGAGAGGATACAATGAGCAGTTCTTC
v_call: TRBV27
d_call: TRBD2
clone_size: few
cdr3_length: 17
j_call: TRBJ2-1

cdr3_aa: CATSDPTGSGNTIYF
cdr3_nt: TGTGCCACCAGTGACCCGACGGGCTCTGGAAACACCATATATTTT
v_call: TRBV24-1
d_call: .
clone_size: .
cdr3_length: 15
j_call: TRBJ1-3

cdr3_aa: CASSQGLAGGLDTQYF
cdr3_nt: TGTGCCAGCAGCCAAGGACTAGCGGGAGGGCTTGATACGCAGTATTTT
v_call: TRBV14
d_call: TRBD2
clone_size: .
cdr3_length: 16
j_call: TRBJ2-3

cdr3_aa: CASSLEGTYEQYF
cdr3_nt: TGTGCCAGCAGCTTAGAGGGGACTTACGAGCAGTACTTC
v_call: TRBV11-3
d_call: .
clone_size: .
cdr3_length: 13
j_call: TRBJ2-7

cdr3_aa: CASSRSGRTYNEQFF
cdr3_nt: TGTGCCAGCAGTCGGAGCGGGAGGACCTACAATGAGCAGTTCTTC
v_call: TRBV3-1/TRBV3-2
d_call: TRBD2
clone_size: .
cdr3_length: 15
j_call: TRBJ2-1

cdr3_aa: CASSEGTENEKLFF
cdr3_nt: TGTGCCAGCAGTGAAGGTACAGAGAATGAAAAACTGTTTTTT
v_call: TRBV2
d_call: .
clone_size: .
cdr3_length: 14
j_call: TRBJ1-4

cdr3_aa: CASSLTMNTGELFF
cdr3_nt: TGCGCCAGCAGCTTGACTATGAACACCGGGGAGCTGTTTTTT
v_call: TRBV5-1
d_call: .
clone_size: .
cdr3_length: 14
j_call: TRBJ2-2

cdr3_aa: CASSLVGGRRETQYF
cdr3_nt: TGTGCCAGCAGCTTAGTCGGCGGGAGACGCGAGACCCAGTACTTC
v_call: TRBV13
d_call: TRBD2
clone_size: .
cdr3_length: 15
j_call: TRBJ2-5